A single sample gave rise to the 4 T cell receptor beta chains below, sequenced in a study of shared clonotypes between healthy human individuals. Some clones are missing from TCRdb's copy, which holds only in-frame ones; the method was immunoSEQ multiplex PCR. The sample lists about 1.4 million clones; more than 95% were seen once. Sequencing input: naive CD4+ T cells sorted from blood. Documented subset: CD45RA+ positively selected. These TCRs come from a man aged 30-40 years in good health.

The rearrangement joins TRBV7-6 to TRBJ2-7; 12 nucleotides line up with TRBD2. The CDR3 is 16 amino acids. CDR1 and CDR2 (germline): SGHVS, FNYEAQ. V shed 5 bases, J shed 2 bases, and the junction held 7 bases outside the gene matches. CDR3: CASSTLAGGPTYEQYF. DNA for the CDR3: TGTGCCAGCAGCACCCTAGCGGGAGGGCCAACCTACGAGCAGTACTTC.

CDR3 DNA sequence: TGTGCCAGCAGCGAACCCCCGGGAACCAGGGTTCGTACTGAAGCTTTCTTT. Its protein is CASSEPPGTRVRTEAFF. The chain couples TRBV6-1 to TRBJ1-1; TRBD1 might be the D (5 bases). This CDR3 contains 17 residues. From germline, CDR1 is MNHNS and CDR2 SASEGT. The ends were cut back, 6 bases at V and 5 bases at J, with 25 bases in the middle.

The chain employs TRBV19 and TRBJ2-7; the D gene is possibly TRBD1 (5 bases). CDR3 length: 14 residues. Germline CDR1 LNHDA, CDR2 SQIVND (reference sequence). Trimming took 0 bases from V and 3 from J, leaving 9 bases between them. This chain's CDR3 is CASSIEQGIYEQYF. CDR3 coding DNA: TGTGCCAGTAGTATAGAGCAGGGAATCTACGAGCAGTACTTC.

The V gene is TRBV28, the J gene TRBJ2-7; possibly TRBD2 for D (6 bases). The V and J ends lost 7 bases and 4 bases respectively, with 17 bases between them. Germline-derived CDR1 and CDR2 are MDHEN and SYDVKM. The CDR3 has 14 residues. The CDR3 loop reads CASTLGGPFYEQYF. For the CDR3, the DNA is TGTGCCAGCACCTTGGGGGGACCCTTTTACGAGCAGTACTTC.